The source of this TCR beta chain is a study of control samples from healthy donors and cancer patients. Only in-frame clones appear in the TCRdb table, and some are missing; sequencing was by immunoSEQ multiplex PCR. This sample has some 120,000 clones, with 80% to 95% found just once. Germline CDR1 is SGHTA and CDR2 is FQGTGA. The CDR3 length is 15 residues. Trimming pared 3 bases from V and 0 bases from J, leaving 10 bases between. Sequenced sample: blood. This receptor was obtained from a man younger than 35 in good health. The chain combines TRBV7-3 with TRBJ2-3, with a weak D call TRBD2 (6 bases). CDR3 nucleotide sequence: TGTGCCAGCAGCTTCGGAGGGACTAGCACAGATACGCAGTATTTT. Amino acids: CASSFGGTSTDTQYF.